A selection of T cell receptor beta chains follows, all from one sample in a study of T cell responses to AZD1222 COVID-19 vaccine. Method: immunoSEQ multiplex PCR; TCRdb's copy keeps in-frame clones and lacks some. The table includes some 99,000 clones, around 87% detected once. The specimen comprised peripheral blood, sampled 28 days after the second AZD1222 dose. These receptors came from an adult who received the AZD1222 COVID-19 vaccine. CDR3s include the opening cysteine and the closing phenylalanine or tryptophan. D genes are given only for firm matches. Size is stated for part of the rows, as once, few or many counts, or as a class when the clone is expanded.

.	TRBV5-6	TRBJ1-2	.	TGTGCCAGCAGCTCTCATGGGAATGGTATTGTGAAGGGAGGCTACACCTTC	CASSSHGNGIVKGGYTF
.	TRBV29-1	TRBJ1-1	once	TGCAGCGTCAAGGTTATGAGTTCTGAAGCTTTCTTT	CSVKVMSSEAFF
TRBD1	TRBV29-1	TRBJ1-5	.	TGCAGCGTTGGGGGGACAGGCAATCAGCCCCAGCATTTT	CSVGGTGNQPQHF
.	TRBV30	TRBJ1-4	.	TGTGCCTGGACCCTTGGCAGGGGTTTGACAACTAATGAAAAACTGTTTTTT	CAWTLGRGLTTNEKLFF
.	TRBV10-3	TRBJ2-7	.	TGTGCCATCAGGGGGACGTCATACGAGCAGTACTTC	CAIRGTSYEQYF
.	TRBV6-6	TRBJ1-5	.	TGTGCCAGCAGTTACAATAAGGCAGGGGATCAGCCCCAGCATTTT	CASSYNKAGDQPQHF
TRBD2	TRBV28	TRBJ2-1	.	TGTGCCAGCAGTTTTCCCGGACTAGTTTACAATGAGCAGTTCTTC	CASSFPGLVYNEQFF
.	TRBV6-1	TRBJ1-2	.	TGTGCCAGCAGTGAAGCGGGCGGGGGCGCCTATGGCTACACCTTC	CASSEAGGGAYGYTF
.	TRBV20-1	TRBJ1-1	.	TGCAGTGCTAGTTGGAGGCGGAACACTGAAGCTTTCTTT	CSASWRRNTEAFF
TRBD1	TRBV28	TRBJ1-1	.	TGTGCCAGCAGTTCGGGACAGGGGAGCACTGAAGCTTTCTTT	CASSSGQGSTEAFF
TRBD1	TRBV7-2	TRBJ1-4	.	TGTGCCAGTAGGACAGGGACGACTAATGAAAAACTGTTTTTT	CASRTGTTNEKLFF
TRBD1	TRBV29-1	TRBJ2-1	.	TGCAGCGTCCTTACCCCGGACAGGGTTTTCAACAATGAGCAGTTCTTC	CSVLTPDRVFNNEQFF
.	TRBV5-6	TRBJ2-2	.	TGTGCCAGCAGCTCGTATCTACCGAACACCGGGGAGCTGTTTTTT	CASSSYLPNTGELFF
TRBD2	TRBV3-1/TRBV3-2	TRBJ2-3	.	TGTGCCGCCAGGACTAGCGGGGGCCGCACAGATACGCAGTATTTT	CAARTSGGRTDTQYF
.	TRBV7-2	TRBJ1-5	.	TGTGCCAGCAGCTCGGACCGGGGCTATCAGCCCCAGCATTTT	CASSSDRGYQPQHF
.	TRBV7-9	TRBJ1-1	.	TGTGCCAGCAGCCACGGACCGAGGCGGGGGGAAGCTTTCTTT	CASSHGPRRGEAFF
TRBD2	TRBV11-2	TRBJ2-2	.	TGTGCCAGCAGCTTCGCGGGAGGGGTCGGGGAGCTGTTTTTT	CASSFAGGVGELFF
.	TRBV6-2/TRBV6-3	TRBJ1-5	.	TGTGCCAGCAGTTACTCGAGCCAACAGCAGCCCCAGCATTTT	CASSYSSQQQPQHF
.	TRBV3-1/TRBV3-2	TRBJ2-3	once	TGTGCCAGCAGCCGTCTCAAGACCCCGGGGCCCGGAGATACGCAGTATTTT	CASSRLKTPGPGDTQYF
TRBD1	TRBV4-2	TRBJ1-6	.	TGTGCCAGCAGCCAAGATACAGGGGATTCACCCCTCCACTTT	CASSQDTGDSPLHF
.	TRBV10-3	TRBJ2-7	.	TGTGCCATCAGTGAGGGAGGGTCGGCCGAGCAGTACTTC	CAISEGGSAEQYF
.	TRBV5-4	TRBJ1-4	.	TGTGCCAGCGCCCAAGGAGCAACTAATGAAAAACTGTTTTTT	CASAQGATNEKLFF
.	TRBV6-4	TRBJ2-5	.	TGTGCCAGCAGGGCAGGGATCCGAACGAGGGAGACCCAGTACTTC	CASRAGIRTRETQYF
.	TRBV7-2	TRBJ1-3	.	TGTGCCAGCAGCTTAGTTTCCACAAACTCTGGAAACACCATATATTTT	CASSLVSTNSGNTIYF
TRBD1	TRBV19	TRBJ2-7	.	TGTGCCAGTAGTATGGGTTGGGGACAGGGGTACGAGCAGTACTTC	CASSMGWGQGYEQYF
.	TRBV14	TRBJ2-5	.	TGTGCCAGCAGCGTAGGGACCTGGGAGACCCAGTACTTC	CASSVGTWETQYF
.	TRBV19	TRBJ2-3	few	TGTGCCAGTAGTATAGCTGCGGACACAGATACGCAGTATTTT	CASSIAADTDTQYF
TRBD1	TRBV7-8	TRBJ1-2	.	TGTGCCAGCAGCTTAGCCCAGGGGGGCTATGGCTACACCTTC	CASSLAQGGYGYTF
.	TRBV14	TRBJ2-1	.	TGTGCCAGCAGCCAAGAGACAACTATAGGGGAGCAGTTCTTC	CASSQETTIGEQFF
.	TRBV7-2	TRBJ1-2	.	TGTGCCAGCAGCTTAAATCCGACAGCTAACTATGGCTACACCTTC	CASSLNPTANYGYTF
.	TRBV5-6	TRBJ1-4	.	TGTGCCAGCAGCAGGAGGGTAGTGAGCGAAAAACTGTTTTTT	CASSRRVVSEKLFF
TRBD1	TRBV9	TRBJ1-3	.	TGTGCCAGCAGTGCAGGGGGATTTTCTGGAAACACCATATATTTT	CASSAGGFSGNTIYF
.	TRBV30	TRBJ2-3	few	TGTGCCTGGAAAGCGGGCCGCACAGATACGCAGTATTTT	CAWKAGRTDTQYF